This T cell receptor beta chain was recovered during a study of type 1 and type 2 diabetes patients. The PCR template was genomic DNA. The TCR beta CDR3 region was amplified using 30 forward and 13 reverse primers. MiXCR was run by TCRdb on the multiplex PCR reads, yielding one entry per CDR3 protein. The sample carries 250,000 or so distinct CDR3 sequences, roughly 44% recorded once. This clonotype was detected only a few times. V was pared by 0 bases and J by 1 base, with 5 bases of the junction left unmatched. The CDR3 length is 16 residues. Germline V lookup: CDR1 MNHNS, CDR2 SASEGT. Diabetic patients met standard criteria for type 1 or type 2 diabetes.

The sequencing sample was made of peripheral blood mononuclear cells (PBMCs). The TCR originated in a man aged 18 to 29 with type 2 diabetes. This chain uses TRBV6-1 with TRBJ2-7; 8 nucleotides agree with TRBD2. The CDR3 loop reads CASSEAESGGSYEQYF. CDR3 bases: TGTGCCAGCAGTGAAGCGGAGAGCGGGGGTTCCTACGAGCAGTACTTC.